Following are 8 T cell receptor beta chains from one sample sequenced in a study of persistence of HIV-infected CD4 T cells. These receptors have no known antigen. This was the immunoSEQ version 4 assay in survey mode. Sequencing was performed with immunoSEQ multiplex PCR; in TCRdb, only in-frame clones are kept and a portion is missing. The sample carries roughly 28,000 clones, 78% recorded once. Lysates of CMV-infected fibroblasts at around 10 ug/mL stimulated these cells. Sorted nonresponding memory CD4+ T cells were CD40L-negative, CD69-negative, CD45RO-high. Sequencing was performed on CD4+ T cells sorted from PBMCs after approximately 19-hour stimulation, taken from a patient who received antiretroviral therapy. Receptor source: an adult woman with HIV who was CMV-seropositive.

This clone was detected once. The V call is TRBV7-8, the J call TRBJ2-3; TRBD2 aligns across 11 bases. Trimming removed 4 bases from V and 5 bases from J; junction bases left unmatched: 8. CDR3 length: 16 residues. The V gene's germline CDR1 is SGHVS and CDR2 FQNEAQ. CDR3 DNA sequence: TGTGCCAGCAGCTCCCTTTTAGCGGGGGGGGTAGATACGCAGTATTTT. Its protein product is CASSSLLAGGVDTQYF.

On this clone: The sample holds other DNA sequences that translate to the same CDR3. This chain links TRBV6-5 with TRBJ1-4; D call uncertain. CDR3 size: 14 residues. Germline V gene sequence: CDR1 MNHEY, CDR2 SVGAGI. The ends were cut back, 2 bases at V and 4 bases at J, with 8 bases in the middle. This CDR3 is CASSYGQHNEKLFF. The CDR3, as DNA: TGTGCCAGCAGTTACGGGCAGCATAATGAAAAACTGTTTTTT.

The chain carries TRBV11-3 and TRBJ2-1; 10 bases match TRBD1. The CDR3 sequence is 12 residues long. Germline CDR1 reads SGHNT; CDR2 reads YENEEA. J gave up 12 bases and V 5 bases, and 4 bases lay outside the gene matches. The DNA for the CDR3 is TGTGCCAGCAGCGTTGACAGGGGGCGGCAGTTCTTC. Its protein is CASSVDRGRQFF.

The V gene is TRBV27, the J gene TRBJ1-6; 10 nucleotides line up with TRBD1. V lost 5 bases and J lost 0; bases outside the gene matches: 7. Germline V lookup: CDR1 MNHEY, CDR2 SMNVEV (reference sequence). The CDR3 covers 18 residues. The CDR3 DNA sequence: TGTGCCAGCAGTCTCCGGACAGGGGGTCTCTCCTATAATTCACCCCTCCACTTT. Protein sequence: CASSLRTGGLSYNSPLHF.

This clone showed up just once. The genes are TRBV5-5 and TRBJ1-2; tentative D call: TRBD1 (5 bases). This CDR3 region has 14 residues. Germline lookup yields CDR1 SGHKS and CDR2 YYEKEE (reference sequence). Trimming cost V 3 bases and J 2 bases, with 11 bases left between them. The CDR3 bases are TGTGCCAGCAGCTCTATCGGGGGGAACTATGGCTACACCTTC. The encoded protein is CASSSIGGNYGYTF.

CDR3 loop: CASSYRQGFYEQYF. The DNA for the CDR3 is TGTGCCAGCAGTTATCGACAGGGGTTCTACGAGCAGTACTTC. This chain joins TRBV6-2 or TRBV6-3 and TRBJ2-7; 8 nucleotides align to TRBD1. This CDR3 spans 14 amino acids. CDR1 is MNHEY, CDR2 SVGEGT, per germline. V shed 3 bases, J shed 3 bases, and the junction held 4 bases outside the gene matches.

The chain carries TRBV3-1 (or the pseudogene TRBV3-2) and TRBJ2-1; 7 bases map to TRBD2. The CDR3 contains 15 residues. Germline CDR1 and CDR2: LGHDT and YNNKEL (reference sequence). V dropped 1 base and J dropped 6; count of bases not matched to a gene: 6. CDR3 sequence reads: CASSQVGGLGNEQFF. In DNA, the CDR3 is TGTGCCAGCAGCCAAGTGGGAGGGTTGGGCAATGAGCAGTTCTTC.

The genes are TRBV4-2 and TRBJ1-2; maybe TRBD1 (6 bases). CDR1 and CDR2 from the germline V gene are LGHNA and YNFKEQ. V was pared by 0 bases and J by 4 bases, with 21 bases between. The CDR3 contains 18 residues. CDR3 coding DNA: TGTGCCAGCAGCCAAGATCTAAAGGGGCAGGGGCTCTCCTATGGCTACACCTTC. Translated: CASSQDLKGQGLSYGYTF.